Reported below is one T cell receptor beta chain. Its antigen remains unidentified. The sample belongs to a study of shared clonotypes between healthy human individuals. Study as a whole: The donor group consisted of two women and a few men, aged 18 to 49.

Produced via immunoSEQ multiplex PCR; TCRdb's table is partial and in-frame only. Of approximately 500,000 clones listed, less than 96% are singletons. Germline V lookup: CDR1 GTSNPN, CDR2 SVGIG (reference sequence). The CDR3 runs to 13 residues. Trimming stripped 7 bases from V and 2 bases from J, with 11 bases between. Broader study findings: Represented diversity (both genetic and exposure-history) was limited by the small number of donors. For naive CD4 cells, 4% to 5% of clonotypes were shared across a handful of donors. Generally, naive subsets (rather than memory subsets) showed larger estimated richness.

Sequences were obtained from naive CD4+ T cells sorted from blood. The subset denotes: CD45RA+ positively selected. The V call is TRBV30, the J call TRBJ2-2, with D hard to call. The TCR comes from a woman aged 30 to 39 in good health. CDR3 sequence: CASDRLNTGELFF. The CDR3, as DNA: TGTGCCTCGGATCGGCTTAACACCGGGGAGCTGTTTTTT.